This T cell receptor beta chain emerged from a study of T-cell reconstitution after alpha-beta-depleted transplantation in children. This clonotype came up many times. This CDR3 is 13 amino acids long. Germline CDR1 and CDR2: SEHNR and FQNEAQ (reference sequence). V lost 6 bases to trimming and J lost 8 bases; unmatched junction nucleotides: 6. The authors prepared the TCRbeta library with unique molecular identifiers. Using its own MiXCR run on the PCR reads, TCRdb lists one record per CDR3 protein. The sample includes hundreds of thousands of distinct CDR3 sequences, approximately 10% of them seen just once.

The V gene is TRBV7-9, the J gene TRBJ2-1, with 8 bases identical to TRBD1. The specimen was PBMCs from the stem cell graft donor, collected from the stem cell graft. The source of this sequence is a human donor who donated a stem cell graft to a child with acute myeloid leukemia. DNA for the CDR3: TGTGCCAGCAGTTTCAGGGGGCCGGATGAGCAGTTCTTC. Translating gives CASSFRGPDEQFF.